This entry is about one TCR beta chain. Its antigen is unknown. Here immunoSEQ multiplex PCR was the method, and the copy in TCRdb shows in-frame clones only, minus some. Here the sample spans around 17,000 clones, about 91% being singletons. CDR1 is MRHNA, CDR2 SNTAGT, per germline. This CDR3 contains 13 residues. V lost 6 bases, J lost 6 bases, and 11 bases lay in between. The data were taken from a study of T cell repertoires in ileal Crohn's disease. Findings and caveats of the study: Sorted CD8 T cells held more high-frequency clones than CD4.

The sequencing input was ileal tissue. This TCR was sampled from an adult with Crohn's disease. The rearrangement uses TRBV6-4 and TRBJ2-2; unclear D gene. CDR3 in DNA: TGTGCCAGCAGCTCTAGACCTGCCGGGGAGCTGTTTTTT. This sequence encodes CASSSRPAGELFF.